This TCR beta chain comes out of a study of T-cell reconstitution after alpha-beta-depleted transplantation in children. This clonotype was observed many times. The CDR3 extends over 15 amino acids. Germline trimming cut 5 bases from V and 3 bases from J; bases unmatched to any gene: 6. CDR1 and CDR2 from the germline V gene are SEHNR and FQNEAQ (reference sequence). Preparation of the TCRbeta library involved a method that used unique molecular identifiers. One entry per CDR3 protein, called by TCRdb with MiXCR from the PCR reads. Of 75,000 to 80,000 distinct CDR3 sequences in the sample, around 18% are singletons; the top ten hold about half.

The source is a male patient aged 2 to 9 who had a stem cell transplant for acute lymphoblastic leukemia, so the T cells may come from the graft donor. The input for sequencing was PBMCs, mostly from graft donor cells, taken 360 days after TCRalphabeta/CD19-depleted stem cell transplant. The rearrangement joins TRBV7-9 to TRBJ2-1; 8 bases line up with TRBD2. In nucleotides, the CDR3 is TGTGCCAGCAGCAAGGACCTAGCGGGCTACAATGAGCAGTTCTTC. Amino acid sequence: CASSKDLAGYNEQFF.